The sample holds a few counts of the clone carrying this T cell receptor (beta chain). What it binds is unknown. RNA transcripts yielded amplified TCR beta CDR3 regions. TCR CDR3 underwent first-round RT-PCR with the HTBI primer set. TCRdb recomputed calls from the multiplex PCR reads with MiXCR, one row per CDR3 protein. The sample consists of 400,000 to 500,000 distinct CDR3 sequences, approximately 15% of them appearing once. The V gene's germline CDR1 is MNHEY and CDR2 SMNVEV (reference sequence). Trimming pared 3 bases from V and 6 bases from J, leaving 11 bases between. CDR3 length: 14 amino acids. This sample stems from a study of T cells in Graves' hyperthyroidism and ophthalmopathy. Study background: Initial diagnosis, before any treatment, was when peripheral blood was collected.

The study's findings and limits: Most clonotypes expanded in thyroid above 0.001 were likewise present in blood.

With a duration under 2 months, the hyperthyroidism was newly diagnosed in patients aged 18 to 65. V usage is TRBV27 and J usage is TRBJ2-2; D unclear. Sequenced material: blood. This TCR was recovered from a woman aged 18-29 years with Graves' hyperthyroidism. The CDR3, as DNA: TGTGCCAGCAGTTTGAGTCCGGCTTCCGGGGAGCTGTTTTTT. This gives the protein CASSLSPASGELFF.